This T cell receptor beta chain was obtained from a study of blood T cell repertoires in COVID-19. Overall study: In each case, the material was cDNA or gDNA derived from T cells, B-cell-depleted T cells, or PBMCs.

This clone was counted once. Authors' analysis steps: Cell counts per sample came from amplifying reference gene primers. Method: immunoSEQ multiplex PCR; TCRdb's copy keeps in-frame clones and lacks some. D and trimming were read from the DNA, whereas the V and J calls and clone size are those reported in that table. The table includes about 76,000 clones, 70% to 90% detected once. This CDR3 has 14 amino acids. In germline, CDR1 is SGHDN, CDR2 FVKESK. V lost 4 bases and J lost 2, with 11 bases in between. The sequencing input was peripheral blood. This receptor was obtained from a man aged 60 to 75 with COVID-19, enrolled during active disease. The chain carries TRBV14 and TRBJ1-1; D is undetermined. CDR3: CASSLLAENTEAFF. CDR3 bases: TGTGCCAGCAGCCTTTTGGCAGAAAACACTGAAGCTTTCTTT.